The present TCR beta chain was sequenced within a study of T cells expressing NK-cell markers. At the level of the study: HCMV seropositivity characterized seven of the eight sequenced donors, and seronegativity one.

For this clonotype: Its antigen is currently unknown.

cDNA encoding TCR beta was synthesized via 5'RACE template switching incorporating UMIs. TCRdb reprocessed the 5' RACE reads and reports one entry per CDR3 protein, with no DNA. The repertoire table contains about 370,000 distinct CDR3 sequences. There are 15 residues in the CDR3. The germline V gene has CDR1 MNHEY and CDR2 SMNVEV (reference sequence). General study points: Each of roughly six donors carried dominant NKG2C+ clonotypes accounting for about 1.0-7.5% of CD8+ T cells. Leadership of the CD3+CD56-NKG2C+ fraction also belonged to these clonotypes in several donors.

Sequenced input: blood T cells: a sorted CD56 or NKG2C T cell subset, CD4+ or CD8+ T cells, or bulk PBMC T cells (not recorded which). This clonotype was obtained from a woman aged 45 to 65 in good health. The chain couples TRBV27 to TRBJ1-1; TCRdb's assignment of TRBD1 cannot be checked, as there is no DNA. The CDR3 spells CASSSGVLWSTEAFF.